The rows below give T cell receptor beta chains drawn from one sample of a study of human thymus T cells. Assay: immunoSEQ multiplex PCR; the TCRdb copy retains only in-frame clones and omits some. This table has approximately 46,000 clones, around 93% appearing once. The sequenced sample consisted of blood. These receptors were taken from a girl under three years old with a congenital heart defect but otherwise immunologically healthy. Both conserved end residues are part of each CDR3. The D gene is left open where the match is weak. Some rows have no size entry. The others give once, few or many, or a class for an expanded clone.

D,size,V,J,DNA,CDR3
NA,NA,TRBV18,TRBJ1-2,TGTGCCAGCTCAGCCCCTAATAAGGACTATGGCTACACCTTC,CASSAPNKDYGYTF
NA,NA,TRBV18,TRBJ2-7,TGTGCCAGCACCAATGTGGGGTACGAGCAGTACTTC,CASTNVGYEQYF
TRBD2,NA,TRBV27,TRBJ2-7,TGTGCCAGCAGTTCCTACTTAGCGGGGTCCTACGAGCAGTACTTC,CASSSYLAGSYEQYF
TRBD1,once,TRBV19,TRBJ1-5,TGTGCCAGTAGGAAAGGACAGGGTCAGCCCCAGCATTTT,CASRKGQGQPQHF
NA,once,TRBV30,TRBJ2-2,TGTGCCTGGAGTGTTACAGTGAACACCGGGGAGCTGTTTTTT,CAWSVTVNTGELFF
NA,NA,TRBV7-9,TRBJ1-5,TGTGCCAGCAGCTTAAGGGACAATCAGCCCCAGCATTTT,CASSLRDNQPQHF
NA,NA,TRBV6-5,TRBJ1-2,TGTGCCAGCAGTTTTTCGCAACGGGGTGGCTACACCTTC,CASSFSQRGGYTF
TRBD2,NA,TRBV4-1,TRBJ2-3,TGCGCCAGCAGCCAAGGAGGGACTAGCGGGAGAAACACAGATACGCAGTATTTT,CASSQGGTSGRNTDTQYF
TRBD1,NA,TRBV15,TRBJ2-7,TGTGCCACCAGCAGAGAACGGACAGGGGTCTACGAGCAGTACTTC,CATSRERTGVYEQYF
NA,NA,TRBV28,TRBJ1-1,TGTGCCAGCGAACTTGGGGGGAACACTGAAGCTTTCTTT,CASELGGNTEAFF
NA,NA,TRBV25-1,TRBJ1-5,TGTGCCAGCAGTGAATCAGGGCGTAGCAATCAGCCCCAGCATTTT,CASSESGRSNQPQHF
TRBD2,once,TRBV5-4,TRBJ2-2,TGTGCCAGCAGCTTGGTGCCGACTAGCGTCAGCGGGGAGCTGTTTTTT,CASSLVPTSVSGELFF
TRBD2,NA,TRBV14,TRBJ2-1,TGTGCCAGCAGCGACGGACTAGGTCCCTACAATGAGCAGTTCTTC,CASSDGLGPYNEQFF
TRBD2,NA,TRBV5-4,TRBJ2-3,TGTGCCAGCAGCCGTTCATATTGGACTAGCGGGTCAGATACGCAGTATTTT,CASSRSYWTSGSDTQYF
TRBD2,NA,TRBV9,TRBJ2-7,TGTGCCAGCAGCGAGGCGGGAGGTTCCTCCTACGAGCAGTACTTC,CASSEAGGSSYEQYF
NA,NA,TRBV29-1,TRBJ2-3,TGCAGCTGGGCATCCACAGATACGCAGTATTTT,CSWASTDTQYF
TRBD2,NA,TRBV30,TRBJ2-1,TGTGCCTGGAGACTAGCGGGAGTGAGGGAGCAGTTCTTC,CAWRLAGVREQFF
TRBD2,NA,TRBV4-2,TRBJ2-6,TGTGCCAGCAGCCAAGTGTTTGGACTAGCGGCGTCTGGGGCCAACGTCCTGACTTTC,CASSQVFGLAASGANVLTF
TRBD2,NA,TRBV27,TRBJ2-3,TGTGCCAGCAGTCCGCTGGGAGCGGGAGGGCGTACAGATACGCAGTATTTT,CASSPLGAGGRTDTQYF
TRBD1,NA,TRBV5-4,TRBJ2-7,TGTGCCAGCAGCCCGACAGGGCCTAGGGCTAAGCAGTACTTC,CASSPTGPRAKQYF
TRBD1,NA,TRBV27,TRBJ1-2,TGTGCCAGCAGTGGACAGGGGAGGGGGGGCTATGGCTACACCTTC,CASSGQGRGGYGYTF
TRBD1,NA,TRBV7-2,TRBJ1-1,TGTGCCAGCAGCCCGGACAGGGCTAACACTGAAGCTTTCTTT,CASSPDRANTEAFF
NA,NA,TRBV28,TRBJ2-3,TGTGCCAGCAGTTTGGTAACAGATACGCAGTATTTT,CASSLVTDTQYF
NA,NA,TRBV28,TRBJ1-5,TGTGCCAGCAACTCGCGACTTTCTAGCAATCAGCCCCAGCATTTT,CASNSRLSSNQPQHF
TRBD2,NA,TRBV18,TRBJ2-7,TGTGCCAGCTCCCCCGGGACTAGCTCCTACGAGCAGTACTTC,CASSPGTSSYEQYF
NA,NA,TRBV2,TRBJ2-7,TGTGCCAGCCAGTTCGGTGAGACGACCTACGAGCAGTACTTC,CASQFGETTYEQYF
NA,NA,TRBV27,TRBJ2-3,TGTGCCAGCAGTTTATGGCAGGGAGGCCCCACAGATACGCAGTATTTT,CASSLWQGGPTDTQYF
NA,NA,TRBV7-9,TRBJ1-2,TGTGCCAGCAGCCTACAGGGAGATGGCTACACCTTC,CASSLQGDGYTF
TRBD1,NA,TRBV12-5,TRBJ1-5,TGTGCTAGTGGACCCAGGGGGGCCAATCAGCCCCAGCATTTT,CASGPRGANQPQHF
NA,NA,TRBV7-2,TRBJ1-5,TGTGCCAGCAGCACCCTTGTGGGTCAGCCCCAGCATTTT,CASSTLVGQPQHF
NA,NA,TRBV6-5,TRBJ2-5,TGTGCCAGCAGTCCCATATGGAGAGTTCAAGAGACCCAGTACTTC,CASSPIWRVQETQYF
NA,NA,TRBV10-3,TRBJ2-5,TGTGCCATCCCAGCGCCTGGTGAGGGCGAGAGGGAAGAGACCCAGTACTTC,CAIPAPGEGEREETQYF
NA,NA,TRBV28,TRBJ2-1,TGTGCCAGCACCCCTCGTGGGCTAGCATACAATGAGCAGTTCTTC,CASTPRGLAYNEQFF
NA,NA,TRBV5-1,TRBJ2-4,TGCGCCAGCAGCTTGAACAGGGCCAAAAACATTCAGTACTTC,CASSLNRAKNIQYF
TRBD1,NA,TRBV5-4,TRBJ2-1,TGTGCCAGCAGCTTAGGGACAGGGGGTTTTGAGCAGTTCTTC,CASSLGTGGFEQFF
NA,NA,TRBV28,TRBJ2-1,TGTGCCAGCAGTTTGGTGGGGAATCAGCAGTTCTTC,CASSLVGNQQFF
NA,NA,TRBV18,TRBJ1-5,TGTGCCAGCTCACCGACTGGGGTGGTGGGCAATCAGCCCCAGCATTTT,CASSPTGVVGNQPQHF
TRBD2,NA,TRBV7-2,TRBJ2-1,TGTGCCAGCTCGAGGACTAGATTCCTCAATGAGCAGTTCTTC,CASSRTRFLNEQFF
NA,NA,TRBV10-3,TRBJ2-2,TGTGCCATCAGCCAAAGGACAGTTAACACCGGGGAGCTGTTTTTT,CAISQRTVNTGELFF
NA,NA,TRBV6-5,TRBJ1-2,TGTGCCAGCAGTATAGCAGTCTCACAGGGCGGGGGCTACACCTTC,CASSIAVSQGGGYTF
NA,NA,TRBV7-7,TRBJ2-4,TGTGCCAGCAGCTCCGGTCCCCAAAAAAACATTCAGTACTTC,CASSSGPQKNIQYF
NA,NA,TRBV6-1,TRBJ1-4,TGTGCCAGCAGTGACGGTTGGGCGGGGGCGATCGAAAAACTGTTTTTT,CASSDGWAGAIEKLFF
NA,once,TRBV5-1,TRBJ2-1,TGCGCCAGCAGCTTGGCCTTGGGGGAGCCCTCCTACAATGAGCAGTTCTTC,CASSLALGEPSYNEQFF
NA,NA,TRBV25-1,TRBJ1-6,TGTGCCAGCACCCCCTCACGGGGAGGGAATTCACCCCTCCACTTT,CASTPSRGGNSPLHF
NA,NA,TRBV30,TRBJ2-3,TGTGCCTGGAGTTTTCTACCCCAGGGGCAGTATTTT,CAWSFLPQGQYF
NA,NA,TRBV27,TRBJ1-5,TGTGCCACCAAACCCCACGGACAGAGCAATCAGCCCCAGCATTTT,CATKPHGQSNQPQHF